This T cell receptor beta chain is from a study of blood T cell repertoires in COVID-19. Study information: The analysed material was cDNA or gDNA that came from T cells, B-cell-depleted T cells, or PBMCs.

Per the study methods: Estimation of nucleated cell counts relied on the amplification of reference gene primers. TCRdb's table, derived via immunoSEQ multiplex PCR, lists solely in-frame clones and lacks some. D and trimming were read from the DNA, whereas the V and J calls and clone size are those reported in that table. The sample contains about 190,000 clones, about 89% of which appear only once. The CDR3 sequence is 17 residues long. V lost 0 bases to trimming and J lost 6 bases; unmatched junction nucleotides: 10. Germline CDR1 LGHNA, CDR2 YNFKEQ. The rearrangement joins TRBV4-2 to TRBJ1-5, with TRBD1 identical over 8 bases. This clonotype originated in a man between 35 and 55 years old with acute or convalescent COVID-19. What was sequenced was peripheral blood. CDR3 DNA: TGTGCCAGCAGCCAAGATAGGGGGACAGGCTCCTTTCAGCCCCAGCATTTT. Amino acid sequence: CASSQDRGTGSFQPQHF.